This T cell receptor (beta chain) stems from a study of shared clonotypes between healthy human individuals. Findings and limits, study-wide: Relative to memory subsets, naive subsets generally showed larger estimated richness. Only blood was sampled, and tissue TCR repertoires likely differ from blood ones.

Profiling relied on immunoSEQ multiplex PCR, and the TCRdb table lists in-frame clones only, not all of them. The sample lists millions of clones; roughly 91% were seen once. The junction had 8 bases not matched to a gene; V was cut back by 6 bases and J by 4 bases. Germline V gene sequence: CDR1 SGHDT, CDR2 YYEEEE. This CDR3 spans 15 amino acids. Of note for this clone: Its antigen is not identified.

Naive CD8 cells, CD45RO-negative and positively selected for CCR7, excluded terminally differentiated effector memory CD45RA+ cells. Sample: naive CD8+ T cells from PBMCs. The chain joins TRBV5-6 to TRBJ2-7; 12 bases match TRBD2. The origin of this receptor is a man aged 18-30 years in good health. Some clones in this sample may be carry-over from other donors' samples. Written as DNA, the CDR3 is TGTGCCAGCACCTCACTAGCGGGAGGCCCTTACGAGCAGTACTTC. Translation: CASTSLAGGPYEQYF.